This T cell receptor (beta chain) is from a study of PD-L1 blockade in urothelial cancer. Synthetic TCR analog templates were spiked into all PCRs individually. This table comes from immunoSEQ multiplex PCR, and its TCRdb copy is limited to in-frame clones, with some not included. Among 55,000 to 80,000 clones, approximately 83% were seen once, and the ten largest hold 14% to 15%. Germline V CDR1 and CDR2: SGHNT, YYREEE (reference sequence). The J segment lost 4 bases and the V segment lost 3 bases, leaving 1 base of the junction unmatched. The CDR3 sequence is 13 residues long. This clone has just a few counts. Time point given: pretreatment peripheral blood.

The rearrangement links TRBV5-4 to TRBJ1-3; 7 nucleotides line up with TRBD1. The TCR was taken from a man in his 60s with urothelial cancer. This specimen was PBMCs, taken around atezolizumab (anti-PD-L1) treatment. DNA of the CDR3: TGTGCCAGCAGCTCGGGACAGGGAAACACCATATATTTT. Encoded protein: CASSSGQGNTIYF.